Listed here are 20 T cell receptor beta chains from one sample, sequenced in a study of T cell responses to AZD1222 COVID-19 vaccine. TCRdb's table, derived via immunoSEQ multiplex PCR, lists solely in-frame clones and lacks some. This table holds about 31,000 clones, roughly 88% found once. Source: peripheral blood, taken 28 days after the second AZD1222 dose. All receptors derive from an adult who received the AZD1222 COVID-19 vaccine.

CDR3 protein: CASSQETSYEQYF. The CDR3 region has the DNA TGTGCCAGCAGCCAAGAAACCTCCTACGAGCAGTACTTC. V usage is TRBV14 and J usage is TRBJ2-7; D gene unclear. Deletions cut 0 bases from V and 0 bases from J, with 3 bases between. CDR1 is SGHDN and CDR2 is FVKESK in the germline V gene. The CDR3 totals 13 residues.

The chain has TRBV18 and TRBJ2-5, with 8 positions matching TRBD1. The J segment lost 0 bases and the V segment lost 1 base, leaving 10 bases of the junction unmatched. This CDR3 is built from 18 residues. Looked up from germline, CDR1 is KGHSH and CDR2 is LQKENI. The CDR3 here is CASSPRGRGRSNQETQYF. In nucleotides, the CDR3 is TGTGCCAGCTCACCACGGGGCAGGGGGCGGTCGAACCAAGAGACCCAGTACTTC.

The chain has TRBV6-5 and TRBJ1-6, with unresolved D. The length of the CDR3 is 12 residues. V lost 6 bases and J 7 bases, leaving 7 bases between the germline ends. Germline-derived CDR1 and CDR2 are MNHEY and SVGAGI. The CDR3 loop is CASRRANSPLHF. The CDR3 region has the DNA TGTGCCAGCAGGAGGGCAAATTCACCCCTCCACTTT.

The chain has TRBV7-8 and TRBJ2-3; D possibly corresponds to TRBD1 (5 bases). Germline CDR1 is SGHVS and CDR2 is FQNEAQ. This CDR3 region has 12 residues. V lost 5 bases and J 3 bases, leaving 6 bases between the germline ends. The CDR3 is CASSPGTDTQYF. The DNA for the CDR3 is TGTGCCAGCAGCCCAGGGACAGATACGCAGTATTTT.

This chain uses TRBV5-1 with TRBJ2-1, with TRBD2 matching 9 bases. The length of the CDR3 is 18 residues. Trimming at V came to 1 base and at J to 2 bases, leaving 10 bases not matched to a gene. From germline, CDR1 is SGHRS and CDR2 YFSETQ. This CDR3 is CASSLRGGSGGAYNEQFF. In DNA form, the CDR3 reads TGCGCCAGCAGCTTGAGGGGCGGTAGCGGGGGCGCCTACAATGAGCAGTTCTTC.

The rearrangement uses TRBV7-9 and TRBJ1-1; D is unclear. Germline V gene data show CDR1 as SEHNR and CDR2 as FQNEAQ (reference sequence). This CDR3 spans 15 amino acids. V was trimmed by 1 base and J by 5 bases, leaving 14 bases between them. CDR3 nucleotides: TGTGCCAGCAGCTTAGGAGGAGTTAGTGGGACTGAAGCTTTCTTT. Translation: CASSLGGVSGTEAFF.

The chain couples TRBV27 to TRBJ1-5; perhaps TRBD1 as D (5 bases). The length of the CDR3 is 15 residues. V was trimmed by 6 bases and J by 1 base, leaving 13 bases between them. The germline V gene has CDR1 MNHEY and CDR2 SMNVEV (reference sequence). The CDR3 region is CASRPRVGSNQPQHF. CDR3 nucleotides: TGTGCCAGCAGACCCAGGGTCGGGAGCAATCAGCCCCAGCATTTT.

The chain is built from TRBV4-1 and TRBJ1-1, with 8 positions matching TRBD1. CDR3 length: 14 amino acids. The germline V gene has CDR1 MGHRA and CDR2 YSYEKL. The trim removed 1 base at V and 5 bases at J, leaving 3 bases unmatched. CDR3 in DNA: TGCGCCAGCAGCCAAGTAACAGGGGGTACTGAAGCTTTCTTT. As protein: CASSQVTGGTEAFF.

The CDR3 DNA sequence: TGTGCCAGCTCATTATACACCGGGGAGCTGTTTTTT. This codes for CASSLYTGELFF. The V and J genes are TRBV18 and TRBJ2-2; D gene ambiguous. CDR3 size: 12 residues. Germline V lookup: CDR1 KGHSH, CDR2 LQKENI. V was cut by 5 bases and J by 3 bases, with 4 bases left in between.

Written as DNA, the CDR3 is TGCGCCAGCAGCTGGGCGGGGAGGCACGATGATACGCAGTATTTT. It yields the protein CASSWAGRHDDTQYF. The chain uses TRBV5-1 and TRBJ2-3; the D gene is possibly TRBD2 (6 bases). The V end lost 3 bases, the J end lost 6 bases, and 17 bases lay between the germline ends. This CDR3 spans 15 amino acids. CDR1 is SGHRS and CDR2 is YFSETQ in the germline V gene.

The gene calls are TRBV4-1 and TRBJ1-4; 10 bases fit TRBD1. V shed 4 bases and J 7 bases; nucleotides not matched to a gene: 9. Germline loops: CDR1 MGHRA, CDR2 YSYEKL. This CDR3 spans 16 amino acids. Here the CDR3 DNA reads TGCGCCAGCAGCCCAAGGGGGGACAGGGGTCCTGAAAAACTGTTTTTT. Its translation is CASSPRGDRGPEKLFF.

This clone showed up just a few times. The chain links TRBV9 to TRBJ2-7, with a weak D call TRBD1 (5 bases). Trimming took 4 bases from V and 2 from J, leaving 7 bases between them. This CDR3 contains 12 residues. Looked up from germline, CDR1 is SGDLS and CDR2 is YYNGEE. The CDR3 loop reads CASSPGTYEQYF. As DNA, the CDR3 is TGTGCCAGCAGCCCAGGGACCTACGAGCAGTACTTC.

The chain links TRBV28 to TRBJ2-3; unclear D gene. Trimming took off 5 bases at V and 4 bases at J, with 7 bases between the two ends. The CDR3 is 12 residues long. Looked up from germline, CDR1 is MDHEN and CDR2 is SYDVKM. The DNA of the CDR3 is TGTGCCAGCAGTCCCTCCCCAGATACGCAGTATTTT. This sequence encodes CASSPSPDTQYF.

V usage is TRBV18 and J usage is TRBJ2-2, with TRBD1 matching over 8 bases. V lost 4 bases and J lost 4; bases outside the gene matches: 5. CDR1 is KGHSH, CDR2 LQKENI, per germline. The CDR3 spans 15 residues. The CDR3 protein is CASSLGQGSTGELFF. CDR3 coding DNA: TGTGCCAGCTCACTCGGACAGGGATCCACCGGGGAGCTGTTTTTT.

The sample holds a few counts of this clone. The rearrangement joins TRBV7-9 to TRBJ2-7, with TRBD1 matching 7 bases. The V gene's germline CDR1 is SEHNR and CDR2 FQNEAQ (reference sequence). Losses at the gene ends were 5 bases for V and 2 bases for J; bases not matched to a gene: 9. The CDR3 loop spans 15 amino acids. In nucleotides, the CDR3 is TGTGCCAGCAGCCCTACGGGGCAGGGGGCCTACGAGCAGTACTTC. Protein product: CASSPTGQGAYEQYF.

V and J are TRBV7-9 and TRBJ1-1; no clear D. Germline CDR1 reads SEHNR; CDR2 reads FQNEAQ (reference sequence). The CDR3 loop spans 13 amino acids. The V end lost 0 bases, the J end lost 3 bases, and 5 bases lay between the germline ends. The CDR3 sequence: CASSLAMDTEAFF. The CDR3 bases are TGTGCCAGCAGCTTAGCAATGGACACTGAAGCTTTCTTT.

The chain recombines TRBV2 with TRBJ2-1; 8 bases line up with TRBD1. The CDR3 runs to 15 residues. The germline CDR1 and CDR2 sequences are SNHLY and FYNNEI. The V segment lost 3 bases and the J segment 7 bases; nucleotides outside the gene matches: 8. This CDR3 is CASSDWTGRVNEQFF. The CDR3 bases are TGTGCCAGCAGTGATTGGACAGGGCGGGTTAATGAGCAGTTCTTC.

The chain links TRBV12-3 or TRBV12-4 to TRBJ1-5, with unresolved D. The CDR3 contains 12 residues. Trimming shortened V by 4 bases and J by 6 bases, and 7 bases separated the two germline ends. This CDR3 reads CASSSLGQPQHF. CDR3 DNA sequence: TGTGCCAGCAGTTCATTGGGTCAGCCCCAGCATTTT.

The chain has TRBV18 and TRBJ1-2, with 8 positions matching TRBD1. Trimming removed 3 bases from V and 6 bases from J; junction bases left unmatched: 9. CDR3 length: 15 amino acids. Germline V CDR1 and CDR2: KGHSH, LQKENI. The chain's CDR3 is CASSPSRQGNHGYTF. CDR3 nucleotide sequence: TGTGCCAGCTCACCGAGCCGACAGGGGAATCATGGCTACACCTTC.

This chain joins TRBV14 and TRBJ2-5; weak D call: TRBD2 (5 bases). CDR1 is SGHDN and CDR2 is FVKESK in the germline V gene. The CDR3 spans 15 residues. Trimming left V 0 bases short and J 0 bases short, with 8 bases between. The DNA of the CDR3 is TGTGCCAGCAGCCAAGACCGGGGATACCAAGAGACCCAGTACTTC. Translating it yields CASSQDRGYQETQYF.